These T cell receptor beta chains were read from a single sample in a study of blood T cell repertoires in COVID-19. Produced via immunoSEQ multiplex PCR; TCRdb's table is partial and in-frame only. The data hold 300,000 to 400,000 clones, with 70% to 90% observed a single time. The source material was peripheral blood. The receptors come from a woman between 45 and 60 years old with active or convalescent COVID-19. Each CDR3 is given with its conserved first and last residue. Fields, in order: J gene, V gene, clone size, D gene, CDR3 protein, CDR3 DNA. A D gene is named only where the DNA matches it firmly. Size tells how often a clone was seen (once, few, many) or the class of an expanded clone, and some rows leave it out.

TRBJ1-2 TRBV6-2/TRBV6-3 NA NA CASSRAPADGYTF TGTGCCAGCAGCCGAGCCCCGGCGGATGGCTACACCTTC
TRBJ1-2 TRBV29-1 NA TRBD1 CSVEIGWDSPYGYTF TGCAGCGTTGAAATCGGTTGGGACAGCCCCTATGGCTACACCTTC
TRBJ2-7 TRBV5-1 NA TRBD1 CASSLTTSGQGAGEQYF TGCGCCAGCAGCTTAACCACCTCCGGACAGGGGGCTGGAGAGCAGTACTTC
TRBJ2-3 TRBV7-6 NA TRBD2 CASSLEGTIYTDTQYF TGTGCCAGCAGCTTAGAAGGGACTATATACACAGATACGCAGTATTTT
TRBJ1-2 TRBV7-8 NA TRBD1 CASSQTGYGYTF TGTGCCAGCAGCCAGACAGGGTATGGCTACACCTTC
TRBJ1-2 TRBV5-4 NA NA CASSFEDYGYTF TGTGCCAGCAGCTTCGAGGACTATGGCTACACCTTC
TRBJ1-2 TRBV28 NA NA CASIPGGGDYGYTF TGTGCCAGCATCCCAGGAGGCGGGGACTATGGCTACACCTTC
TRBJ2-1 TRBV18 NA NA CASSPLTRRGEQFF TGTGCCAGCTCACCTCTTACTAGGCGGGGTGAGCAGTTCTTC
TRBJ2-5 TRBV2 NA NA CASSDRTSKETQYF TGTGCCAGCAGTGATAGGACATCGAAAGAGACCCAGTACTTC
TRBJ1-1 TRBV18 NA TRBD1 CASSPYRGPSLNTEAFF TGTGCCAGCTCACCATACAGGGGACCTTCACTTAACACTGAAGCTTTCTTT
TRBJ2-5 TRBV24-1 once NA CATSDTSEVGETQYF TGTGCCACCAGTGATACCTCGGAGGTGGGGGAGACCCAGTACTTC